This TCR beta chain was sequenced in a study of T cells in Graves' hyperthyroidism and ophthalmopathy. General observations from the study: Among thyroid clonotypes expanded above 0.001, most also appeared in blood.

The CDR3 regions of TCR beta were amplified from RNA transcripts. A set of HTBI primers served as the primers for a first-round RT-PCR of the TCR CDR3. TCRdb called the multiplex PCR reads again in MiXCR, with one record for every CDR3 protein. The sample consists of approximately 400,000 distinct CDR3 sequences, about 18% of them appearing once. This CDR3 is 14 amino acids long. V lost 5 bases to trimming and J lost 8 bases, with 16 bases between them. The study left out patients who had uncontrolled infection, other autoimmune disease, pregnancy or lactation. Diagnoses were established using clinical symptoms, serum thyroxine and TRAb, thyroid ultrasound and orbital computed tomography. There are many counts of this clonotype. The target antigen is unknown.

The sequencing sample was made of blood. The TCR comes from a woman under 30 with Graves' hyperthyroidism. The chain has TRBV12-3 or TRBV12-4 and TRBJ2-1; D may correspond to TRBD1 or TRBD2 (5 bases each). CDR3 loop: CASSVRRRDHEQFF. The CDR3 DNA follows: TGTGCCAGCAGTGTCCGCCGCAGGGACCATGAGCAGTTCTTC.